This entry is about one T cell receptor (beta chain). Its antigen is unidentified. Generated by immunoSEQ multiplex PCR, the TCRdb table keeps only in-frame clones and is missing some. The table has 100,000 to 150,000 clones, roughly 84% seen once. This entry belongs to a study of T cell responses to AZD1222 COVID-19 vaccine. Germline V gives CDR1 KGHSH, CDR2 LQKENI. The V and J ends lost 6 bases and 5 bases, in that order; junction bases with no gene match: 14. The length of the CDR3 is 16 residues. Study-wide results and limits: Mapped onto spike, vaccine-associated CD4 TCRs spanned it and were dominant at 160-218 and 743-854. White British donors predominated, females outnumbered males, and clonal diversity was possibly underestimated. Recipients of two AZD1222 doses showed rising Spike-specific TCR breadth and depth.

The specimen was peripheral blood, collected on day 0 of AZD1222 vaccination. The sequence was collected from an adult in good health. The chain links TRBV18 to TRBJ2-5; 8 bases are a match to TRBD2. CDR3 bases: TGTGCCAGCTCCCTCGGGGGGGCAGGGGAGTTGGAGACCCAGTACTTC. Residues: CASSLGGAGELETQYF.